A single sample is the source of the 28 T cell receptor beta chains below, sequenced in a study of OX40 agonist ivuxolimab in advanced cancers. Clones were sequenced by immunoSEQ multiplex PCR, and TCRdb holds only the in-frame ones, with some missing. The sample contains about 72,000 clones, 90% to 95% of which appear only once. The starting material was CD4+ or CD8+ T cells sorted from blood, obtained in a trial of the OX40 agonist ivuxolimab. The receptor source for this set is an adult with an advanced solid tumor such as melanoma, head and neck, liver or kidney cancer.

This clone has a handful of counts. The rearrangement links TRBV4-3 to TRBJ1-1; D is undetermined. Germline-derived CDR1 and CDR2 are LGHNA and YSLEER. Trimming left V 0 bases short and J 1 base short, with 6 bases between. The CDR3 length is 14 residues. CDR3 in DNA: TGCGCCAGCAGCCAAGATCGGTCGAACACTGAAGCTTTCTTT. Its protein product is CASSQDRSNTEAFF.

The chain uses TRBV27 and TRBJ1-5; 8 positions agree with TRBD1. This CDR3 has 15 amino acids. With 0 bases clipped from V and 6 bases from J, the junction kept 4 bases outside the gene matches. Germline CDR1 MNHEY, CDR2 SMNVEV (reference sequence). This CDR3 reads CASSLSAGGSQPQHF. In DNA, the CDR3 is TGTGCCAGCAGTTTATCGGCAGGGGGCTCTCAGCCCCAGCATTTT.

The chain recombines TRBV19 with TRBJ2-7; tentative D call: TRBD1 (6 bases). The CDR3 is 13 residues long. Trimming left V 3 bases short and J 5 bases short, with 11 bases between. Germline V gene lookup returns CDR1 LNHDA and CDR2 SQIVND (reference sequence). The CDR3 loop is CASSISGENEQYF. Here the CDR3 DNA reads TGTGCCAGTAGTATTTCAGGGGAGAACGAGCAGTACTTC.

The rearrangement joins TRBV7-9 to TRBJ2-7; 9 nucleotides align to TRBD2. Germline CDR1 is SEHNR and CDR2 is FQNEAQ (reference sequence). Trimming took 1 base from V and 6 from J; bases not matched to a gene: 7. This CDR3 region has 15 residues. CDR3 region: CASSLEAGGVGEQYF. CDR3 nucleotide sequence: TGTGCCAGCAGCTTAGAGGCGGGAGGGGTCGGCGAGCAGTACTTC.

This rearrangement joins TRBV11-1 to TRBJ2-2, with a possible D match to TRBD2 (6 bases). Germline CDR1 and CDR2: SGHAT and FQDESV (reference sequence). The V end lost 4 bases, the J end lost 4 bases, and 16 bases lay between the germline ends. This CDR3 region has 16 residues. This chain's CDR3 is CASSSAGGVSTGELFF. The CDR3 DNA follows: TGTGCCAGCAGCTCCGCCGGCGGGGTCAGCACCGGGGAGCTGTTTTTT.

The chain employs TRBV27 and TRBJ2-7; D may be TRBD1 or TRBD2 (7 bases each). The V and J ends lost 4 bases and 3 bases respectively, with 16 bases between them. The CDR3 is made up of 15 amino acids. Germline assignment: CDR1 MNHEY and CDR2 SMNVEV (reference sequence). The CDR3 loop is CASSWGGDSHYEQYF. CDR3 coding DNA: TGTGCCAGCAGTTGGGGGGGGGACAGCCACTACGAGCAGTACTTC.

In its sample, this clone was seen once. The rearrangement uses TRBV5-1 and TRBJ1-1; D uncertain. Looked up from germline, CDR1 is SGHRS and CDR2 is YFSETQ. This CDR3 is built from 13 residues. V was shortened by 4 bases and J by 5 bases, with 12 bases between the two germline ends. The CDR3: CASSSSRGTEAFF. The CDR3 nucleotides read TGCGCCAGCAGCAGTTCTAGAGGAACTGAAGCTTTCTTT.

The V call is TRBV11-1, the J call TRBJ1-2; a possible D gene is TRBD1 (5 bases). Trimming removed 3 bases at V and 3 bases at J, with 8 bases between. Germline CDR1 SGHAT, CDR2 FQDESV (reference sequence). CDR3 length equals 13 residues. The CDR3 coding sequence is TGTGCCAGCAGCTTTTTAGGGGACTATGGCTACACCTTC. Its translation: CASSFLGDYGYTF.

The chain links TRBV9 to TRBJ2-2; no firm D call. CDR1 SGDLS and CDR2 YYNGEE come from the germline V gene. Trimming removed 0 bases at V and 8 bases at J, with 8 bases between. This CDR3 has 13 amino acids. The CDR3 spells CASSVAFRGELFF. The CDR3 bases are TGTGCCAGCAGCGTAGCCTTTCGTGGGGAGCTGTTTTTT.

The chain is built from TRBV2 and TRBJ2-2, with 8 positions matching TRBD2. There are 16 residues in the CDR3. The V gene end was trimmed by 4 bases and the J gene end by 4 bases; junction bases not matched to a gene: 8. The germline CDR1 and CDR2 sequences are SNHLY and FYNNEI. The CDR3 here is CASSGWREVGTGELFF. The CDR3 DNA sequence: TGTGCCAGCAGTGGTTGGCGGGAGGTGGGCACCGGGGAGCTGTTTTTT.

The gene calls are TRBV10-3 and TRBJ1-5; D possibly corresponds to TRBD1 (6 bases). CDR3 size: 16 residues. The germline CDR1 and CDR2 sequences are ENHRY and SYGVKD. Trimming left V 1 base short and J 1 base short, with 11 bases between. The chain's CDR3 is CAISEYGGASNQPQHF. DNA of the CDR3: TGTGCCATCAGTGAGTATGGGGGGGCGAGCAATCAGCCCCAGCATTTT.

This rearrangement joins TRBV9 to TRBJ1-4, with D uncertain. CDR1 and CDR2 (germline): SGDLS, YYNGEE. The V and J ends lost 0 bases and 2 bases respectively, with 8 bases between them. There are 15 residues in the CDR3. The CDR3 is CASSVDPGTNEKLFF. CDR3 in DNA: TGTGCCAGCAGCGTAGACCCCGGGACTAATGAAAAACTGTTTTTT.

CDR3 in amino acids: CASSLRKTTSGSGNEQFF. CDR3 nucleotide sequence: TGTGCCAGCAGCTTGAGAAAGACGACTAGCGGGAGCGGTAATGAGCAGTTCTTC. The V gene is TRBV4-2, the J gene TRBJ2-1; 12 nucleotides align to TRBD2. The germline V gene encodes CDR1 LGHNA and CDR2 YNFKEQ. This CDR3 has 18 amino acids. The ends lost 5 bases at V and 7 bases at J; junction bases unmatched: 15.

The chain has TRBV7-2 and TRBJ2-7; 14 bases are shared with TRBD2. Per germline, CDR1 SGHTA and CDR2 FQGNSA. The CDR3 contains 14 residues. With 5 bases clipped from V and 6 bases from J, the junction kept 3 bases outside the gene matches. The CDR3: CASSEGTSGGEQYF. CDR3 nucleotides: TGTGCCAGCAGCGAGGGGACTAGCGGGGGCGAGCAGTACTTC.

The chain carries TRBV5-4 and TRBJ2-7; D unresolved. Germline CDR1 is SGHNT and CDR2 is YYREEE (reference sequence). The CDR3 is made up of 14 amino acids. With 2 bases removed from V and 0 bases from J, the gap between germline ends came to 9 bases. The CDR3: CASSFGPSSYEQYF. In DNA, the CDR3 is TGTGCCAGCAGCTTTGGACCGAGCTCCTACGAGCAGTACTTC.

As concerns this clone: This same CDR3 is encoded by further DNA sequences in the sample. V usage is TRBV27 and J usage is TRBJ1-1; 9 nucleotides line up with TRBD1. The germline V gene has CDR1 MNHEY and CDR2 SMNVEV (reference sequence). The CDR3 has 12 amino acids. Trimming removed 8 bases from V and 4 bases from J; junction bases left unmatched: 2. CDR3 nucleotides: TGTGCCAGCCTGACAGGGGGCACTGAAGCTTTCTTT. Its translation: CASLTGGTEAFF.

V is TRBV27 and J is TRBJ2-7; TRBD1 matches at 7 bases. From germline, CDR1 is MNHEY and CDR2 SMNVEV (reference sequence). J was trimmed by 3 bases and V by 4 bases; bases with no gene match: 12. This CDR3 is 16 amino acids long. CDR3 protein: CASSYVGDSRYYEQYF. The CDR3 DNA reads as TGTGCCAGCAGTTACGTAGGGGACAGCCGATACTACGAGCAGTACTTC.

The gene calls are TRBV27 and TRBJ2-5; D possibly corresponds to TRBD1 (6 bases). Germline CDR1 and CDR2: MNHEY and SMNVEV (reference sequence). Trimming took off 1 base at V and 5 bases at J, with 17 bases between the two ends. CDR3 size: 16 residues. The CDR3, as DNA: TGTGCCAGCAGTTTATGGGGTAGGGGAAGGGGGGAGACCCAGTACTTC. It specifies CASSLWGRGRGETQYF.

The chain links TRBV9 to TRBJ1-2; 7 bases are shared with TRBD1. J gave up 6 bases and V 4 bases, and 6 bases lay outside the gene matches. CDR3 length: 13 residues. CDR1 is SGDLS, CDR2 YYNGEE, per germline. CDR3 nucleotide sequence: TGTGCCAGCAGCCCATCAGGGGGACATGGCTACACCTTC. Translation gives CASSPSGGHGYTF.

This clone has just one count. The V call is TRBV27, the J call TRBJ2-1, with TRBD1 as a possible D gene (6 bases). V was clipped by 2 bases and J by 2 bases, with 10 bases between them. The CDR3 length is 15 residues. The germline CDR1 and CDR2 sequences are MNHEY and SMNVEV (reference sequence). The CDR3 spells CASSLGGAAYNEQFF. The CDR3 region has the DNA TGTGCCAGCAGTTTAGGGGGCGCGGCCTACAATGAGCAGTTCTTC.

The chain carries TRBV7-9 and TRBJ2-6; 12 bases align to TRBD1. This CDR3 has 18 amino acids. V shed 5 bases and J 3 bases; nucleotides not matched to a gene: 8. CDR1 is SEHNR and CDR2 is FQNEAQ in the germline V gene (reference sequence). The CDR3: CASSHLGTGGLGANVLTF. The CDR3 DNA is TGTGCCAGCAGCCACCTCGGGACAGGGGGCCTTGGGGCCAACGTCCTGACTTTC.

J is TRBJ1-2 and V is TRBV19; 12 bases line up with TRBD1. This CDR3 is built from 15 residues. CDR1 and CDR2 (germline): LNHDA, SQIVND (reference sequence). V was clipped by 6 bases and J by 6 bases; unmatched bases: 8. In nucleotides, the CDR3 is TGTGCCAGTAGCCGCCTGGGGACAGGGGGCGATGGCTACACCTTC. It translates to CASSRLGTGGDGYTF.

In the case of this clone: The same CDR3 also results from other DNA sequences found in this sample. The CDR3 region is CASSQDRGFTEAFF. The CDR3, as DNA: TGCGCCAGCAGCCAAGATCGGGGGTTCACTGAAGCTTTCTTT. The gene calls are TRBV4-3 and TRBJ1-1; D is possibly TRBD1 (5 bases). The CDR3 runs to 14 residues. Per the germline V gene, CDR1 is LGHNA and CDR2 is YSLEER. V lost 0 bases to trimming and J lost 4 bases, with 9 bases between them.

V usage is TRBV5-1 and J usage is TRBJ2-2; D is unclear. CDR3 length equals 13 residues. The germline V gene has CDR1 SGHRS and CDR2 YFSETQ. Trimming removed 0 bases from V and 4 bases from J, with 4 bases in between. CDR3 nucleotides: TGCGCCAGCAGCTTGGAGGCCACCGGGGAGCTGTTTTTT. As protein: CASSLEATGELFF. Full variable domain (rest looked up from reference TRBV5-1 and TRBJ2-2): KAGVTQTPRYLIKTRGQQVTLSCSPISGHRSVSWYQQTPGQGLQFLFEYFSETQRNKGNFPGRFSGRQFSNSRSEMNVSTLELGDSALYLCASSLEATGELFFGEGSRLTVL.

This clone has a single count. V gene TRBV27 combines with J gene TRBJ2-7; 8 bases are shared with TRBD2. V was pared by 4 bases and J by 3 bases, with 14 bases of the junction left unmatched. Per germline, CDR1 MNHEY and CDR2 SMNVEV (reference sequence). This CDR3 contains 17 residues. In DNA, the CDR3 is TGTGCCAGCAGTTGGGGGCCGGGGGCGGGAGGATTCTACGAGCAGTACTTC. Its protein product is CASSWGPGAGGFYEQYF.

The V gene is TRBV28, the J gene TRBJ2-7; no clear D gene. This CDR3 comprises 14 residues. V lost 4 bases, J lost 3 bases, and 13 bases lay in between. Germline CDR1 is MDHEN and CDR2 is SYDVKM. The CDR3 protein is CASSSPWLNYEQYF. CDR3 bases: TGTGCCAGCAGTTCCCCCTGGCTTAACTACGAGCAGTACTTC.

This chain links TRBV7-9 with TRBJ2-7, with D perhaps assigned TRBD1 or TRBD2 (5 bases each). V was shortened by 3 bases and J by 6 bases, with 9 bases between the two germline ends. CDR3 size: 12 residues. CDR1 and CDR2 (germline): SEHNR, FQNEAQ (reference sequence). The CDR3 protein is CASSFTGPEQYF. CDR3 in DNA: TGTGCCAGCAGCTTCACGGGGCCCGAGCAGTACTTC. Full variable domain (rest looked up from reference TRBV7-9 and TRBJ2-7): DTGVSQNPRHKITKRGQNVTFRCDPISEHNRLYWYRQTLGQGPEFLTYFQNEAQLEKSRLLSDRFSAERPKGSFSTLEIQRTEQGDSAMYLCASSFTGPEQYFGPGTRLTVT.

This sequence joins TRBV30 and TRBJ2-1, with TRBD2 matching 11 bases. Losses at the gene ends were 1 base for V and 10 bases for J; bases not matched to a gene: 21. Germline CDR1 and CDR2: GTSNPN and SVGIG (reference sequence). There are 19 residues in the CDR3. Written as DNA, the CDR3 is TGTGCCTGGAGTGGTGAAAAGACTAGCGGGATTTTAGGGCCGGAGGAGCAGTTCTTC. It translates to CAWSGEKTSGILGPEEQFF.